This TCR beta chain was obtained from a study of PD-1 blockade in classical Hodgkin lymphoma. The germline V gene encodes CDR1 SEHNR and CDR2 FQNEAQ (reference sequence). This CDR3 has 12 residues. Deletions cut 3 bases from V and 10 bases from J, with 9 bases between. Indicated time point: newly diagnosed, previously untreated cHL patient sample. Profiled with immunoSEQ multiplex PCR; TCRdb holds only in-frame clones, not every one. The sample records fewer than 40,000 clones, approximately 94% being singletons. Sample: peripheral blood mononuclear cells (PBMCs). This TCR derives from a human donor with classical Hodgkin lymphoma. The chain joins TRBV7-9 to TRBJ2-2; possible D gene TRBD2, 5 bases. CDR3 residues: CASSFGISELFF. CDR3 in DNA: TGTGCCAGCAGCTTCGGGATTTCGGAGCTGTTTTTT.